Sequencing of this TCR beta chain was carried out in a study of T cell responses to AZD1222 COVID-19 vaccine (dated by TCRdb to about 2021). Looking at the study overall: AZD1222 recipients whose second dose came at about 4 weeks and those whose second dose came at about 12 weeks were combined into one group, since spike-specific TCR depth and breadth did not differ between the two schedules. TCR sequencing was performed for roughly 250 trial participants, of whom 200 to 210 were given two doses of AZD1222 and approximately 26 were given two doses of MenACWY control vaccine. Enrollment into the trials was organized by age into subgroups of 18-55, 56-69 and 70-plus years, and those subgroups contained about 160, 30 and 59 TCR-sequenced participants, respectively.

Sample time point, as interpreted from the label and publication: baseline before first vaccination. Vaccinee samples came from UK trials COV001 and COV002, including a single-blind randomized controlled phase 2/3 trial of AZD1222 (ChAdOx1 nCoV-19) in healthy adults. For TCRbeta chain sequencing, PBMC samples were collected from trial participants at day 0 and at day 28 after the second dose. A remark on this clone: No antigen is known for it. Base qualities are not provided; no much larger clone lies one nucleotide away.

Overall study outcomes, separate from this receptor: Because no day 14 peak-response samples were available, repertoires were characterized only after the peak T cell response. Participants were mostly white British, with more females than males. The authors suggested clonal diversity may have been underestimated. Spike-specific TCR breadth and depth rose significantly after two AZD1222 doses compared with day 0 and with MenACWY recipients. Conclusions about previously exposed vaccinees were limited because only a handful of AZD1222 recipients were SARS-CoV-2 seropositive at baseline. Vaccine-associated CD4 TCRs spanned the whole spike protein, with dominant responses in regions 160-218 and 743-854. In the small 56-69-year group, the increase in depth fell short of significance, most likely because of low power. Reportedly, almost half of the unique spike-specific TCRs recognized epitopes lying outside the regions that are mutated in the B.1.351 and B.1.1.7 variants.

The V and J ends are trimmed by 6 bases and 7 bases, leaving 10 bases between them. Including the terminal cysteine and phenylalanine, the CDR3 comprises 10 residues. Of the read, only the CDR3 DNA is kept; its 30 bases are in frame from base 1. The germline V gene encodes CDR1 DFQATT and CDR2 SNEGSKA (reference sequence). The CDR3 regions of human TCRbeta chains were analyzed by immunosequencing. The original methods were these. Repertoire TCRs were matched against a reference library of SARS-CoV-2-specific TCRs generated with the MIRA antigen-specificity platform. Breadth was defined as the fraction of unique TCRs that were SARS-CoV-2-associated. Depth was defined as the fraction of total T cells that were SARS-CoV-2-associated. Using the MIRA data, every spike-specific TCR was mapped to the spike region that the TCR reacted to and assigned to either a CD4 or a CD8 class. Log10-transformed breadth and depth values were compared by one-way ANOVA with Sidak's multiple comparisons tests. Drawn from immuneACCESS, this table holds only the in-frame rearrangements with V and J called that TCRdb kept. Clones are partly lost; checked studies trace under half to an unresolved V gene and leave the rest unexplained. The V and J calls and clone size come from that table; D and trimming were worked out from the DNA. The sample table contains roughly 180,000 clones; only one count was recorded for about 90% of them. 1.5% to 2% of the sample comes from the top ten.

The material was peripheral blood, obtained on day 0 of AZD1222 vaccination. The chain is assembled from TRBV20-1 and TRBJ2-7; the D segment could be TRBD1, given 6 matching bases. This receptor was taken from an adult in good health. The CDR3 amino acid sequence is: CSAIDREQYF. The nucleotides are TGCAGTGCCATAGACAGGGAGCAGTACTTC.